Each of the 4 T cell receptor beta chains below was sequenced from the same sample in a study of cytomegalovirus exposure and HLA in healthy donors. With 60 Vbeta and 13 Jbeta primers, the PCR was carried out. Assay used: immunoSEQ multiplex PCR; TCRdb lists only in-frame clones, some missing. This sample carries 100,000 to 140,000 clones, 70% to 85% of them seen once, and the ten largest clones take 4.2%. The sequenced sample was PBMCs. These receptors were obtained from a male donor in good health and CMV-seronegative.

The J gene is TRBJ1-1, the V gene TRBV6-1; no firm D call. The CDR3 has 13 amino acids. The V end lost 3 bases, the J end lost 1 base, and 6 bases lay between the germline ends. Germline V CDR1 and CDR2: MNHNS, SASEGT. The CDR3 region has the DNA TGTGCCAGCAGTGATCGGGGGAACACTGAAGCTTTCTTT. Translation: CASSDRGNTEAFF.

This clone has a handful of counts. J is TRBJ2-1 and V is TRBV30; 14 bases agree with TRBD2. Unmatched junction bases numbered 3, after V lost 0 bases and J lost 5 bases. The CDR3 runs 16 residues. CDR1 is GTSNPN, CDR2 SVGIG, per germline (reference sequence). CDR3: CAWSVWTSGRNNEQFF. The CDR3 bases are TGTGCCTGGAGTGTTTGGACTAGCGGGAGGAACAATGAGCAGTTCTTC.

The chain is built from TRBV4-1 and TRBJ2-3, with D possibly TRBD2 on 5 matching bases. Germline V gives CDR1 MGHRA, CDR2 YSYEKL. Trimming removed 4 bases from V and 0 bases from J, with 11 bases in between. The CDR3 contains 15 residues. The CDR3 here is CASSPRDVSTDTQYF. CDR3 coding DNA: TGCGCCAGCAGCCCGAGGGATGTGAGCACAGATACGCAGTATTTT.

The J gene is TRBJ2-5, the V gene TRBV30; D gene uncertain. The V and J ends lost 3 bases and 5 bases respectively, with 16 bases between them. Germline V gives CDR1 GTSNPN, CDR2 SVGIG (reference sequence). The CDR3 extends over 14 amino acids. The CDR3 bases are TGTGCCTGGAGCGCGCGATCGAGGAAGGAGACCCAGTACTTC. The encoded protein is CAWSARSRKETQYF. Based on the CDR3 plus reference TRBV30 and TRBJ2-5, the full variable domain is SQTIHQWPATLVQPVGSPLSLECTVEGTSNPNLYWYRQAAGRGLQLLFYSVGIGQISSEVPQNLSASRPQDRQFILSSKKLLLSDSGFYLCAWSARSRKETQYFGPGTRLLVL.